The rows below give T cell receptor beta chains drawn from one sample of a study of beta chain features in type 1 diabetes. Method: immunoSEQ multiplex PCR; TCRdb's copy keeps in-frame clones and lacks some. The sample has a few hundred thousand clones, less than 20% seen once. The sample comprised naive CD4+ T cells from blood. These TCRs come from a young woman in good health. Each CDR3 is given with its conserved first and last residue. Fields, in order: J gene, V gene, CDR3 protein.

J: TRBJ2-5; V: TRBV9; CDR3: CASSGRAGETQYF
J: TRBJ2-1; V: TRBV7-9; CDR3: CASSSPGLAGNEQFF
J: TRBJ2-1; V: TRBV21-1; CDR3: CASSTRTGYNEQFF
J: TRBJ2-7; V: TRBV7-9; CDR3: CASSPGQGRYF
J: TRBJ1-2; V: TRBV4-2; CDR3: CASSQERSGWSDYGYTF
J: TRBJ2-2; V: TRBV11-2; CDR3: CASSFMVRRTGELFF
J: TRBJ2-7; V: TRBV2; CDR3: CASSRLPENYEQYF
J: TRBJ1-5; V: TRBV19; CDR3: CASSPTGSNQPQHF
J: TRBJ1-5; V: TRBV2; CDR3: CASSQGNSNQPQHF
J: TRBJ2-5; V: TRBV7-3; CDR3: CASSLGTGRKYF
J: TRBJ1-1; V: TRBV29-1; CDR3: CSAEQQGSAEAFF
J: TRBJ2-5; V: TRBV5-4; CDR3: CASSAASGPFQETQYF
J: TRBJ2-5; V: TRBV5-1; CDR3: CASSSLSGQGKTQYF
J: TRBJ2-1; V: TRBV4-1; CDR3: CASSQTSGRMYNEQFF
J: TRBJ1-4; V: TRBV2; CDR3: CASRSTGRHEKLFF
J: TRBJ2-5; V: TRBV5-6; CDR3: CASSSGSETQYF
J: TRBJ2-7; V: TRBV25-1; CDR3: CASSPGEYEQYF
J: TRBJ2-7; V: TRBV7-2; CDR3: CASSRSTSSEQYF
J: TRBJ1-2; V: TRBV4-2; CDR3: CASSQAGFYGYTF
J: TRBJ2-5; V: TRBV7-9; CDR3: CASSLVGQAGETQYF
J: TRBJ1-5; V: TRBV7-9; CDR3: CASSDGQGDQPQHF
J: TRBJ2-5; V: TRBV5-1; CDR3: CASSGGLAGYQETQYF
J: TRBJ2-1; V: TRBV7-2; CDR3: CASSPGLAFDEQFF
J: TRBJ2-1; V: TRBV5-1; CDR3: CASSLLADAYNEQFF
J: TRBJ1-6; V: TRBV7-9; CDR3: CASSFGTFNSPLHF
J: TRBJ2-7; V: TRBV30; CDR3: CAWRRGIGLAGGESYEQYF
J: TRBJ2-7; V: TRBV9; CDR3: CASSGGPIQGQYEQYF
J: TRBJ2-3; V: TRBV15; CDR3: CATSRGTSGRADTQYF
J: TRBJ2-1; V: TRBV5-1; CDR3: CASSLRGQGLINEQFF
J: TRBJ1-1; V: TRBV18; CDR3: CASSPLTGDTEAFF
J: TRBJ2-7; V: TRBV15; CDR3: CATSRGPGLVYEQYF
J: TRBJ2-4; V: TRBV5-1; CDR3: CASSLTGGDGIQYF
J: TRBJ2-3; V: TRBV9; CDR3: CASSVAIGGRAVDTQYF
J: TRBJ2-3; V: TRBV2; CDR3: CASSLGLYTDTQYF
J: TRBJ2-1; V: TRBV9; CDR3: CASSVGGGLDEQFF
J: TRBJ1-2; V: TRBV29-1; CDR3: CSGGGYYGYTF